Presented here are 28 T cell receptor beta chains from one specimen sequenced in a study of blood T cells in healthy people across ages (dated by TCRdb to 2013 to 2016). The library came from 5' RACE. TCRdb shows the sequencer as Illumina HiSeq 2500. A second PCR of roughly 7 to 11 cycles was performed with a sample-barcoded 5' primer and a J-beta primer mix. TCRdb handled the public reads itself, with Q25 trimming in fastp and clone calling in MiXCR, and kept productive beta chains. Rows with one shared CDR3 protein collapse into an entry with the most common genes and DNA. In all, the sample holds 450,000 to 650,000 distinct CDR3 sequences, and less than 25% of those were seen once. 7.5% to 9% of the sample is in the top ten clones. Separately, the same data were catalogued under a study of T cells of mothers and their children.

Sequencing input: blood. Source of these receptors: a boy aged 10-17 years in good health.

The J gene is TRBJ1-2, the V gene TRBV7-2, with a weak D call TRBD1 (6 bases). Between the trimmed V and J ends, which lost 5 bases and 5 bases, there was a span of 18 bases. The CDR3 loop spans 15 amino acids. Germline loops: CDR1 SGHTA, CDR2 FQGNSA. CDR3 nucleotides: TGTGCCAGCAGCCGACGGGGGGCCGGATTGTATGGCTACACCTTC. Encoded protein: CASSRRGAGLYGYTF.

The rearrangement uses TRBV11-2 and TRBJ2-1; TRBD1 aligns across 8 bases. The CDR3 extends over 17 amino acids. Germline V lookup: CDR1 SGHAT, CDR2 FQNNGV. V dropped 1 base and J dropped 1; count of bases not matched to a gene: 6. DNA of the CDR3: TGTGCCAGCAGCTTAGGACAGGGGAAGTTGTCCTACAATGAGCAGTTCTTC. It codes for CASSLGQGKLSYNEQFF.

This clonotype was detected a few times. The chain links TRBV27 to TRBJ2-5, with D unresolved. Germline values: CDR1 MNHEY, CDR2 SMNVEV (reference sequence). The germline V and J ends were trimmed by 1 base and 0 bases, with 9 bases remaining between them. The CDR3 extends over 15 amino acids. The CDR3 coding sequence is TGTGCCAGCAGTTTATTTGGGTTAGACCAAGAGACCCAGTACTTC. This gives the protein CASSLFGLDQETQYF.

V gene TRBV4-3 combines with J gene TRBJ1-2; D ambiguous. V was trimmed by 4 bases and J by 6 bases, leaving 15 bases between them. The CDR3 covers 14 residues. The V gene's germline CDR1 is LGHNA and CDR2 YSLEER. The CDR3, as DNA: TGCGCCAGCAGCCCGTTGCCAATTCTACATGGCTACACCTTC. Its protein is CASSPLPILHGYTF.

There are a few counts of this clonotype. V is TRBV28 and J is TRBJ1-2; maybe TRBD1 (6 bases). The CDR3 loop spans 11 amino acids. Germline assignment: CDR1 MDHEN and CDR2 SYDVKM. Trimming removed 6 bases from V and 12 bases from J, with 14 bases in between. For the CDR3, the DNA is TGTGCCAGCAGAAACTCAGGGGTTCACACCTTC. Its translation: CASRNSGVHTF.

This clonotype was detected a few times. This chain connects TRBV11-3 to TRBJ2-5; no firm D call. With the DNA end fitting TRBJ2-1 better, the J assignment may be wrong. This CDR3 spans 13 amino acids. Germline assignment: CDR1 SGHNT and CDR2 YENEEA. The CDR3 DNA is TGTGCCAGCAGCTTTATATCCGGGCGTGAGCAGTTCTTC. Translating gives CASSFISGREQFF.

The CDR3 loop reads CATSDFKASPGYEQYF. The CDR3 coding sequence is TGTGCCACCAGTGATTTTAAGGCTTCTCCCGGATACGAGCAGTACTTC. The chain is built from TRBV24-1 and TRBJ2-7, with D unresolved. The CDR3 length is 16 residues. Trimming stripped 1 base from V and 4 bases from J, with 16 bases between. Germline V gene data show CDR1 as KGHDR and CDR2 as SFDVKD.

Only a few counts were recorded for this clonotype. J is TRBJ2-4 and V is TRBV29-1, with D tentatively TRBD1 (6 bases). The germline V and J ends were trimmed by 1 base and 0 bases, with 16 bases remaining between them. This CDR3 region has 17 residues. Germline CDR1 is SQVTM and CDR2 is ANQGSEA. The CDR3 loop reads CSVEARLGAGAKNIQYF. The CDR3 nucleotides read TGCAGCGTTGAAGCGAGGCTGGGGGCTGGAGCCAAAAACATTCAGTACTTC.

The rearrangement joins TRBV20-1 to TRBJ2-5; possibly TRBD1 for D (6 bases). The DNA end lines up better with TRBJ2-7; the J call may be wrong. CDR1 and CDR2 (germline): DFQATT, SNEGSKA (reference sequence). This CDR3 region has 14 residues. CDR3 region: CSAPFRGSSYEQYF. In nucleotides, the CDR3 is TGCAGTGCTCCGTTTAGGGGGAGCTCCTACGAGCAGTACTTC.

This clonotype occurred a few times. V gene TRBV7-2 combines with J gene TRBJ1-5; possible D gene TRBD1, 6 bases. Looked up from germline, CDR1 is SGHTA and CDR2 is FQGNSA. Trimming pared 5 bases from V and 1 base from J, leaving 12 bases between. This CDR3 is built from 15 residues. The chain's CDR3 is CASSPGRGSNQPQHF. Written as DNA, the CDR3 is TGTGCCAGCAGCCCCGGTAGGGGGAGCAATCAGCCCCAGCATTTT.

J is TRBJ1-2 and V is TRBV29-1; possible D gene TRBD1, 6 bases. Germline assignment: CDR1 SQVTM and CDR2 ANQGSEA. Trimming left V 5 bases short and J 4 bases short, with 20 bases between. CDR3 length equals 15 residues. CDR3 bases: TGCAGCGTTTCGGGACACCGGCCCTTTAGCTATGGCTACACCTTC. As protein: CSVSGHRPFSYGYTF.

The rearrangement joins TRBV7-9 to TRBJ2-1; D may correspond to TRBD1 or TRBD2 (5 bases each). The end of the DNA fits TRBJ2-7 better, so the J call may be wrong. The CDR3 length is 14 residues. Germline V gene data show CDR1 as SEHNR and CDR2 as FQNEAQ (reference sequence). This CDR3 is CASSLVGDGYEQYF. CDR3 sequence (DNA): TGTGCCAGCAGCTTAGTGGGGGACGGCTACGAGCAGTACTTC.

This chain links TRBV6-2 or TRBV6-3 with TRBJ1-2; tentative D call: TRBD1 (5 bases). CDR1 is MNHEY and CDR2 is SVGEGT in the germline V gene. There are 14 residues in the CDR3. With 10 bases removed from V and 1 base from J, the gap between germline ends came to 16 bases. The CDR3 DNA is TGTGCCACAACCCGTCCGGGGGGTAACTATGGCTACACCTTC. It is translated as CATTRPGGNYGYTF.

The chain combines TRBV7-2 with TRBJ1-2, with D possibly matching TRBD1 (5 bases). The CDR3 has 13 residues. Trimming removed 0 bases from V and 7 bases from J, with 9 bases in between. Looked up from germline, CDR1 is SGHTA and CDR2 is FQGNSA. For the CDR3, the DNA is TGTGCCAGCAGCTTAGCGGAAGGGGCTGGCTACACCTTC. The encoded protein is CASSLAEGAGYTF. Together with reference TRBV7-2 and TRBJ1-2, the CDR3 gives the full variable domain: GAGVSQSPSNKVTEKGKDVELRCDPISGHTALYWYRQSLGQGLEFLIYFQGNSAPDKSGLPSDRFSAERTGGSVSTLTIQRTQQEDSAVYLCASSLAEGAGYTFGSGTRLTVV.

The chain carries TRBV11-2 and TRBJ2-2; 10 positions match TRBD2. The germline V gene encodes CDR1 SGHAT and CDR2 FQNNGV. The CDR3 extends over 18 amino acids. Trimming removed 1 base from V and 1 base from J; junction bases left unmatched: 6. CDR3 loop: CASSLAASSGGNTGELFF. Written as DNA, the CDR3 is TGTGCCAGCAGCTTAGCGGCGTCTAGCGGGGGGAACACCGGGGAGCTGTTTTTT.

The chain carries TRBV20-1 and TRBJ2-3, with D perhaps TRBD1 (5 bases). This CDR3 is built from 15 residues. Germline V gene data show CDR1 as DFQATT and CDR2 as SNEGSKA (reference sequence). Trimming removed 4 bases at V and 0 bases at J, with 14 bases between. CDR3 in amino acids: CSATGKSSSTDTQYF. CDR3 nucleotide sequence: TGCAGTGCTACAGGGAAAAGTTCTAGCACAGATACGCAGTATTTT.

The V and J genes are TRBV7-9 and TRBJ2-2; 7 bases are a match to TRBD2. J was trimmed by 5 bases and V by 1 base; bases with no gene match: 10. Germline CDR1 SEHNR, CDR2 FQNEAQ (reference sequence). The CDR3 length is 17 residues. CDR3 DNA sequence: TGTGCCAGCAGCTTAGGCCTGCCGGGGCGGGGGACCGGGGAGCTGTTTTTT. Translated: CASSLGLPGRGTGELFF.

This rearrangement joins TRBV4-1 to TRBJ2-3; the D is unclear. Germline values: CDR1 MGHRA, CDR2 YSYEKL. This CDR3 region has 16 residues. V lost 3 bases and J 0 bases, leaving 13 bases between the germline ends. CDR3 protein: CASSHVMAFSTDTQYF. The CDR3 DNA reads TGCGCCAGCAGCCACGTTATGGCTTTTAGCACAGATACGCAGTATTTT.

This clonotype was detected once. The chain is built from TRBV2 and TRBJ2-1; D possibly corresponds to TRBD1 (6 bases). The DNA end lines up better with TRBJ2-7; the J call may be wrong. The CDR3 consists of 13 residues. In germline, CDR1 is SNHLY, CDR2 FYNNEI. The CDR3 here is CASSGQVTYEQYF. The DNA for the CDR3 is TGTGCCAGCAGTGGACAGGTTACCTACGAGCAGTACTTC.

This clonotype was counted between two and nine times. This sequence joins TRBV4-3 and TRBJ2-5, with D possibly being TRBD1 (6 bases). CDR1 is LGHNA and CDR2 is YSLEER in the germline V gene. This CDR3 has 16 amino acids. Trimming pared 0 bases from V and 5 bases from J, leaving 16 bases between. In DNA, the CDR3 is TGCGCCAGCAGCCAAGATAGCGCAGGGGTTAGGGAGACCCAGTACTTC. It translates to CASSQDSAGVRETQYF.

This rearrangement joins TRBV20-1 to TRBJ2-1, with 7 bases that match TRBD2. CDR1 is DFQATT and CDR2 is SNEGSKA in the germline V gene (reference sequence). V lost 1 base to trimming and J lost 0 bases; unmatched junction nucleotides: 3. This CDR3 is built from 15 residues. The CDR3 loop is CSARAASGSYNEQFF. CDR3 nucleotide sequence: TGCAGTGCTAGAGCGGCTAGCGGCTCCTACAATGAGCAGTTCTTC.

V and J are TRBV4-1 and TRBJ2-7; maybe TRBD2 (5 bases). V was pared by 3 bases and J by 4 bases, with 19 bases between. Germline V gives CDR1 MGHRA, CDR2 YSYEKL. This CDR3 spans 16 amino acids. CDR3 sequence: CASSQPGRRKSYEQYF. The CDR3 coding sequence is TGCGCCAGCAGCCAGCCAGGAAGGAGGAAAAGTTACGAGCAGTACTTC.

The rearrangement uses TRBV6-2 or TRBV6-3 and TRBJ1-4; D uncertain. The length of the CDR3 is 15 residues. Trimming shortened V by 6 bases and J by 1 base, and 12 bases separated the two germline ends. The V gene's germline CDR1 is MNHEY and CDR2 SVGEGT. CDR3 loop: CASSLDPGTNEKLFF. DNA for the CDR3: TGTGCCAGCAGCCTTGATCCAGGAACTAATGAAAAACTGTTTTTT.

This chain links TRBV27 with TRBJ1-2; TRBD1 agrees at 11 bases. In germline, CDR1 is MNHEY, CDR2 SMNVEV (reference sequence). This CDR3 region has 14 residues. The V segment lost 5 bases and the J segment 8 bases; nucleotides outside the gene matches: 7. As DNA, the CDR3 is TGTGCCAGCAGTACCGGGACAGGGGGTCGAGGCTACACCTTC. Residues: CASSTGTGGRGYTF.

CDR3 sequence: CASSPWTGGDNEQFF. CDR3 nucleotides: TGTGCCAGCAGCCCATGGACAGGGGGGGACAATGAGCAGTTCTTC. The chain carries TRBV6-5 and TRBJ2-1; 10 bases are shared with TRBD1. The CDR3 runs to 15 residues. V lost 6 bases to trimming and J lost 5 bases; unmatched junction nucleotides: 7. Germline V CDR1 and CDR2: MNHEY, SVGAGI.

V is TRBV15 and J is TRBJ1-4; D not resolved. V lost 0 bases to trimming and J lost 7 bases, with 21 bases between them. CDR3 size: 18 residues. Per germline, CDR1 LNHNV and CDR2 YYDKDF (reference sequence). CDR3 in DNA: TGTGCCACCAGCAGAGATACTAAGTCAATCTCCTACAGTGAAAAACTGTTTTTT. It encodes CATSRDTKSISYSEKLFF.

The sample holds a few counts of this clonotype. The V gene is TRBV20-1, the J gene TRBJ2-4; D is perhaps TRBD1 (5 bases). This CDR3 contains 15 residues. Germline CDR1 and CDR2: DFQATT and SNEGSKA (reference sequence). Trimming took 0 bases from V and 0 from J, leaving 9 bases between them. In DNA, the CDR3 is TGCAGTGCTAGAGAAGGGGCGCTAGCCAAAAACATTCAGTACTTC. Its protein product is CSAREGALAKNIQYF.

This clonotype was recorded many times. The J gene is TRBJ2-5, the V gene TRBV7-2; TRBD1 is a possible D gene (5 bases). Per the germline V gene, CDR1 is SGHTA and CDR2 is FQGNSA. The CDR3 runs 15 residues. Trimming shortened V by 4 bases and J by 4 bases, and 16 bases separated the two germline ends. CDR3 loop: CASSSNRGRAETQYF. The CDR3 DNA reads TGTGCCAGCAGCTCCAATAGGGGCAGGGCAGAGACCCAGTACTTC.